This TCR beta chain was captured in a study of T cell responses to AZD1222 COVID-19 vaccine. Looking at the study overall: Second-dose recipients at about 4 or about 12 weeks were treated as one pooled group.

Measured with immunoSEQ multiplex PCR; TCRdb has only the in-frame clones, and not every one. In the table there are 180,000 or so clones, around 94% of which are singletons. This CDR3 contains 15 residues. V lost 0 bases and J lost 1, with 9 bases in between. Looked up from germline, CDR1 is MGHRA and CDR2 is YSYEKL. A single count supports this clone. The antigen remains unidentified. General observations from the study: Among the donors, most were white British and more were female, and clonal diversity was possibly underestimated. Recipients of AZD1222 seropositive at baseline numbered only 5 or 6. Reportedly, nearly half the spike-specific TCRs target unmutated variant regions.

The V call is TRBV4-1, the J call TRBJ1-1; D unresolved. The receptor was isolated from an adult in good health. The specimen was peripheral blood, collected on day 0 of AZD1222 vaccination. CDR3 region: CASSQDQARNTEAFF. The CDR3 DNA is TGCGCCAGCAGCCAAGATCAGGCCCGGAACACTGAAGCTTTCTTT.